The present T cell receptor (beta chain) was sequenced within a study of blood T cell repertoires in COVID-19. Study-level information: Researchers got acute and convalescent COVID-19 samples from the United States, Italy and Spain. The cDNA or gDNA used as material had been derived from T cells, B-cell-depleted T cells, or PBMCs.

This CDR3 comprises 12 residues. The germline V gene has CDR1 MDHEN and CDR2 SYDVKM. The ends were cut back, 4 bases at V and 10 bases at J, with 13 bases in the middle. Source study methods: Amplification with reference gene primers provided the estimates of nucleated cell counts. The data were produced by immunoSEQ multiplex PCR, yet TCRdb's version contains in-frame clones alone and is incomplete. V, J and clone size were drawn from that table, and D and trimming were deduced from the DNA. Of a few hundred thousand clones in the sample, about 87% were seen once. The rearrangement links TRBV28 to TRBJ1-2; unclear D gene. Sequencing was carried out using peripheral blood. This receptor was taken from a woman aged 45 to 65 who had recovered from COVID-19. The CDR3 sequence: CASSSTEHFYTF. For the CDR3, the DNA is TGTGCCAGCAGTTCCACAGAACACTTCTACACCTTC.